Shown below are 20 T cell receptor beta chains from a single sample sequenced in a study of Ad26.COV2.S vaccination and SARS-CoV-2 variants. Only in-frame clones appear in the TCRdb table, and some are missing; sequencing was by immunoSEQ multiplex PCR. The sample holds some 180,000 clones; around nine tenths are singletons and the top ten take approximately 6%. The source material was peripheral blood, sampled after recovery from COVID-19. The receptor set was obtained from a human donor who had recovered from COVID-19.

The CDR3 DNA is TGTGCCACCAGCAGAGATAACAGGGGAAAGGGCTACACCTTC. Protein product: CATSRDNRGKGYTF. The chain is built from TRBV15 and TRBJ1-2, with 7 bases aligning to TRBD1. CDR1 and CDR2 from the germline V gene are LNHNV and YYDKDF (reference sequence). V was pared by 0 bases and J by 8 bases, with 6 bases of the junction left unmatched. The CDR3 has 14 residues.

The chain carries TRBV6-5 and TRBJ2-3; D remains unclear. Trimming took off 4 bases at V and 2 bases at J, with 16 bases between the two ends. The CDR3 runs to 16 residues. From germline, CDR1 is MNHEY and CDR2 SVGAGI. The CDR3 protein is CASSFASPLPTDTQYF. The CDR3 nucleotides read TGTGCCAGCAGTTTCGCCAGCCCCCTCCCCACAGATACGCAGTATTTT.

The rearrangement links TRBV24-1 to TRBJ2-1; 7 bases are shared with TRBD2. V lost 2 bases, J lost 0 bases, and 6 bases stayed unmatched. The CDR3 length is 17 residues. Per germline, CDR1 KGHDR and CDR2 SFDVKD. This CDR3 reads CATSDSMRETSYNEQFF. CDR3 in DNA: TGTGCCACCAGTGATTCGATGCGGGAGACCTCCTACAATGAGCAGTTCTTC.

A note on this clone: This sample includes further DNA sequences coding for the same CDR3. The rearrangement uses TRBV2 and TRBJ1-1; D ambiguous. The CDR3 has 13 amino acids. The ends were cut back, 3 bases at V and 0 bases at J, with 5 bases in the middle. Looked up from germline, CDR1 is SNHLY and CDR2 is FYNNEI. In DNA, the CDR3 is TGTGCCAGCAGTGAGGGTCTGAACACTGAAGCTTTCTTT. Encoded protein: CASSEGLNTEAFF.

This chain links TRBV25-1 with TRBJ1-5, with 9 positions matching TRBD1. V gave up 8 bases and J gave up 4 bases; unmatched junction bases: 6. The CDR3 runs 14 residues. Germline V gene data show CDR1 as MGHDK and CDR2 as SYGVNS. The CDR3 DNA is TGTGCCAGCCTTAGGGGACAGGGAAATCAGCCCCAGCATTTT. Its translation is CASLRGQGNQPQHF.

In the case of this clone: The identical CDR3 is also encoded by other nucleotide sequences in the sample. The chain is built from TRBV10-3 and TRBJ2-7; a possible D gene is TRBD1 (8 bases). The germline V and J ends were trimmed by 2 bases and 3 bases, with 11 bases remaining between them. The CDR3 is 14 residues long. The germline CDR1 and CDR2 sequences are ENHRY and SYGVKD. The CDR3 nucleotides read TGTGCCATCAGTGAGACAGGGGGGGGCTACGAGCAGTACTTC. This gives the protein CAISETGGGYEQYF.

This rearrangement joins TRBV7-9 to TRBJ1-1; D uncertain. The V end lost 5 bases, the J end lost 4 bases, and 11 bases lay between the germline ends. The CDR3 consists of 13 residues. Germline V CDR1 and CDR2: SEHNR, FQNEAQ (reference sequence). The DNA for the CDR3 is TGTGCCAGCAGCGCACCCGGGCGCACTGAAGCTTTCTTT. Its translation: CASSAPGRTEAFF.

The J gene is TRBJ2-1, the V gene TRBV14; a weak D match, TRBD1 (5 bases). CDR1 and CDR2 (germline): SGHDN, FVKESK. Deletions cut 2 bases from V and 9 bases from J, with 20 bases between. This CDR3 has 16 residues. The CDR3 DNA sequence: TGTGCCAGCAGCCAAACACAGGATTACCCGAGTATTGAGCAGTTCTTC. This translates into CASSQTQDYPSIEQFF.

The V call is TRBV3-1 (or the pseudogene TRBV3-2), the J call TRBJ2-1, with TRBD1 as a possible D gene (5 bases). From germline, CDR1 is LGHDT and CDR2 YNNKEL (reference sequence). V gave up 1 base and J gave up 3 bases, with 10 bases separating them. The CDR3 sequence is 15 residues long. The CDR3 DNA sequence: TGTGCCAGCAGCCAAGTTCAGGGTGGCTACAATGAGCAGTTCTTC. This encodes CASSQVQGGYNEQFF.

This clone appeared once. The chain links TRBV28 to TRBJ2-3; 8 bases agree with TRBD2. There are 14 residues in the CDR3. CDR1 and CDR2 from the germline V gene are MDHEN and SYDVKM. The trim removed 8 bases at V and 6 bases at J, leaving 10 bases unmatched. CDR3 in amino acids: CASSRRGAGDTQYF. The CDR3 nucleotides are TGTGCCAGCTCCCGGCGGGGGGCCGGGGATACGCAGTATTTT. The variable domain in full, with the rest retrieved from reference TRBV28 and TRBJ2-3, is DVKVTQSSRYLVKRTGEKVFLECVQDMDHENMFWYRQDPGLGLRLIYFSYDVKMKEKGDIPEGYSVSREKKERFSLILESASTNQTSMYLCASSRRGAGDTQYFGPGTRLTVL.

The CDR3: CATSEARGEQFF. The CDR3 region has the DNA TGTGCCACCAGTGAGGCGCGGGGAGAGCAGTTCTTC. The J gene is TRBJ2-1, the V gene TRBV24-1; the D gene is possibly TRBD2 (6 bases). Germline CDR1 KGHDR, CDR2 SFDVKD. The CDR3 extends over 12 amino acids. V gave up 4 bases and J gave up 10 bases, with 10 bases separating them.

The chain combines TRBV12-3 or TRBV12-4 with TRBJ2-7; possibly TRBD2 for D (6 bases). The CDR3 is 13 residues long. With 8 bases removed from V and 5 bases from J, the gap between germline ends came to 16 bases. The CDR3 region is CASGEAGFHEQYF. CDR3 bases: TGTGCCAGCGGGGAGGCGGGCTTCCACGAGCAGTACTTC.

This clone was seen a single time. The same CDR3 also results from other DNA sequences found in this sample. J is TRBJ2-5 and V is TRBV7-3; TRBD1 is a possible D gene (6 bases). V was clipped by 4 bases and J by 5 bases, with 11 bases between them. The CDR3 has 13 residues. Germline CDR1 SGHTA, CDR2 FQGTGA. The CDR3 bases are TGTGCCAGCAGCTCAGGGGTAGGGGAGACCCAGTACTTC. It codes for CASSSGVGETQYF.

CDR3 region: CASSLRGNTEAFF. The CDR3 DNA follows: TGCGCCAGCAGCTTAAGAGGGAACACTGAAGCTTTCTTT. V usage is TRBV5-1 and J usage is TRBJ1-1, with D unclear. In germline, CDR1 is SGHRS, CDR2 YFSETQ. The CDR3 spans 13 residues. The ends were cut back, 2 bases at V and 1 base at J, with 6 bases in the middle.

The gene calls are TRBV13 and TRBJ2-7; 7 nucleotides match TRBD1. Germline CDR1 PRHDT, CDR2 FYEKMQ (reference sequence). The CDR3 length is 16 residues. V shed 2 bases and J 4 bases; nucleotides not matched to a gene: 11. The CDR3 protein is CASSLMGAGGAYEQYF. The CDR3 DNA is TGTGCCAGCAGCTTAATGGGGGCAGGGGGTGCGTACGAGCAGTACTTC.

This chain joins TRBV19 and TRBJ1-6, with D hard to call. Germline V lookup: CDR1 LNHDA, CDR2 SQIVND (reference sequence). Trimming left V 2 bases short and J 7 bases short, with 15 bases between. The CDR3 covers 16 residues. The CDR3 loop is CASSIRGGDGNSPLHF. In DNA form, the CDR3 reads TGTGCCAGTAGTATACGGGGTGGAGATGGGAATTCACCCCTCCACTTT.

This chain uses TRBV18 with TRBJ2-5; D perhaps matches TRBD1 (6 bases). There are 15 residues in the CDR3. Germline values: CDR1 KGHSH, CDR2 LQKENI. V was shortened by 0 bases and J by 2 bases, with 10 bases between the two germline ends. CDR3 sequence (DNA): TGTGCCAGCTCACCACCGGGACATATACAAGAGACCCAGTACTTC. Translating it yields CASSPPGHIQETQYF.

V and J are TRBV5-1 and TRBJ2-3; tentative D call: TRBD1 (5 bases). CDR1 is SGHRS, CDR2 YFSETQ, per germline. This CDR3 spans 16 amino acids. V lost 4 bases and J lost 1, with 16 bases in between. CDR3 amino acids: CASSAKAGWGTDTQYF. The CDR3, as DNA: TGCGCCAGCAGCGCGAAAGCAGGGTGGGGCACAGATACGCAGTATTTT.

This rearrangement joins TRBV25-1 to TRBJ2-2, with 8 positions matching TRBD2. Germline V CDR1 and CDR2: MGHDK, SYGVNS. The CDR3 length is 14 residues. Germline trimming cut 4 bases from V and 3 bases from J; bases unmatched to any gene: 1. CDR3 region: CASSAGGDTGELFF. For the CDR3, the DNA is TGTGCCAGCAGTGCCGGGGGGGACACCGGGGAGCTGTTTTTT.

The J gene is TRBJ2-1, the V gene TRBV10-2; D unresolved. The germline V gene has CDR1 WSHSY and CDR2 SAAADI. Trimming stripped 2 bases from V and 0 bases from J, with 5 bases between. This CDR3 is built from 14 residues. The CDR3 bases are TGCGCCAGCAGTGAGGTTGGCTCCTACAATGAGCAGTTCTTC. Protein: CASSEVGSYNEQFF.